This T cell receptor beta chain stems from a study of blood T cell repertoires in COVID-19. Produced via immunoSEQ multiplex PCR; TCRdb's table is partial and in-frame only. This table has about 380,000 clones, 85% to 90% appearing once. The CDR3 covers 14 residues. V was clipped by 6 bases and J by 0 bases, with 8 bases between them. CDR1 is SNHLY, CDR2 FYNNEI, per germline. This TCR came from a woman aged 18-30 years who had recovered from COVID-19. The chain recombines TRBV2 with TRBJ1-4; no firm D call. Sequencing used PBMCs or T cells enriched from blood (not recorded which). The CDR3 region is CASSGEATNEKLFF. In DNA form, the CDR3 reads TGTGCCAGCAGCGGGGAAGCAACTAATGAAAAACTGTTTTTT.